The rows below give T cell receptor beta chains drawn from one sample of a study of blood T cell repertoires in COVID-19. The data were produced by immunoSEQ multiplex PCR, yet TCRdb's version contains in-frame clones alone and is incomplete. Here the sample spans a few hundred thousand clones, about 80% being singletons. The specimen was peripheral blood. The receptor set was obtained from a person aged 70 to 85 with COVID-19, enrolled during active disease. Each CDR3 is given with its conserved first and last residue. D genes are given only for firm matches. The size field is filled for only some rows; it gives once, few, many or a size class.

V gene	D gene	J gene	clone size	CDR3 protein	CDR3 DNA
TRBV6-5	TRBD1	TRBJ2-7	.	CASSPSQGATYEQYF	TGTGCCAGCAGCCCCTCCCAGGGGGCTACCTACGAGCAGTACTTC
TRBV6-5	TRBD1	TRBJ1-2	.	CASSFLQGAAGYTF	TGTGCCAGCAGTTTCCTTCAGGGGGCGGCTGGCTACACCTTC
TRBV18	.	TRBJ2-2	.	CASSPRGTANTGELFF	TGTGCCAGCTCACCACGCGGGACAGCGAACACCGGGGAGCTGTTTTTT
TRBV6-1	TRBD1	TRBJ2-7	.	CASSESGQGGYEQYF	TGTGCCAGCAGTGAATCGGGACAGGGTGGGTACGAGCAGTACTTC
TRBV24-1	.	TRBJ2-1	.	CATSDLNRGGSSYNEQFF	TGTGCCACCAGTGACCTAAATAGGGGGGGAAGCTCCTACAATGAGCAGTTCTTC
TRBV6-5	TRBD2	TRBJ2-1	.	CASRGGYLNEQFF	TGTGCCAGCCGCGGGGGGTACCTTAATGAGCAGTTCTTC
TRBV28	TRBD2	TRBJ2-5	once	CASSPGREETQYF	TGTGCCAGCAGCCCCGGGAGGGAAGAGACCCAGTACTTC
TRBV18	.	TRBJ1-5	.	CASSTSGSNQPQHF	TGTGCCAGCTCTACGTCGGGTAGCAATCAGCCCCAGCATTTT
TRBV6-5	TRBD1	TRBJ1-3	.	CASSYHGQGAGNTIYF	TGTGCCAGCAGTTACCACGGTCAGGGGGCGGGAAACACCATATATTTT
TRBV13	.	TRBJ1-2	.	CASRQRRLMRGGYTF	TGTGCCAGCAGACAAAGACGGTTGATGAGGGGGGGCTACACCTTC
TRBV7-8	.	TRBJ1-1	.	CASTLSSPNTEAFF	TGTGCCAGCACCCTCTCTAGCCCGAACACTGAAGCTTTCTTT
TRBV6-2/TRBV6-3	.	TRBJ1-2	.	CASSYAGRGYTF	TGTGCCAGCAGTTATGCAGGGCGAGGCTACACCTTC
TRBV6-5	TRBD1	TRBJ1-2	.	CASRKGQGVGGGYTF	TGTGCCAGCAGGAAAGGACAGGGAGTAGGTGGTGGCTACACCTTC
TRBV2	TRBD1	TRBJ2-1	.	CASNVRTGSWDEQFF	TGTGCCAGCAACGTAAGGACAGGGTCGTGGGATGAGCAGTTCTTC
TRBV11-2	TRBD2	TRBJ2-7	.	CASSSLAGLYEQYF	TGTGCCAGCAGCTCCCTAGCGGGGCTCTACGAGCAGTACTTC
TRBV5-1	.	TRBJ1-6	.	CASSSEGQINSPLHF	TGCGCCAGCAGCTCGGAAGGACAGATTAATTCACCCCTCCACTTT
TRBV28	TRBD2	TRBJ2-3	.	CASSSPRGLAGEDTQYF	TGTGCCAGCAGTTCTCCCCGGGGGCTAGCGGGAGAAGATACGCAGTATTTT
TRBV19	.	TRBJ1-4	.	CATKQGTTNEKLFF	TGTGCCACAAAACAGGGAACAACTAATGAAAAACTGTTTTTT
TRBV27	TRBD1	TRBJ2-7	.	CASRQTGRLLEQYF	TGTGCCAGCAGACAGACAGGGCGGCTCCTCGAGCAGTACTTC
TRBV7-9	.	TRBJ1-5	.	CASSPGRASNQPQHF	TGTGCCAGCAGCCCCGGCAGGGCTAGCAATCAGCCCCAGCATTTT
TRBV7-3	.	TRBJ2-1	.	CASSWGRRYEQFF	TGTGCCAGCAGCTGGGGTAGGAGGTATGAGCAGTTCTTC
TRBV14	TRBD1	TRBJ1-6	.	CASSQGTGVSPLHF	TGTGCCAGCAGCCAAGGGACAGGGGTTTCACCCCTCCACTTT
TRBV3-1/TRBV3-2	TRBD1	TRBJ1-6	.	CASSSGTGASPLHF	TGTGCCAGCAGCTCCGGGACAGGGGCCTCACCCCTCCACTTT
TRBV4-3	TRBD2	TRBJ2-2	once	CASSQETSGRVWELFF	TGCGCCAGCAGCCAAGAGACTAGCGGGAGGGTCTGGGAGCTGTTTTTT
TRBV4-1	.	TRBJ2-7	.	CASSQELGASDYEQYF	TGCGCCAGCAGCCAAGAATTAGGGGCCTCGGACTACGAGCAGTACTTC
TRBV6-5	.	TRBJ2-7	.	CASSADNRAYEQYF	TGTGCCAGCAGCGCCGATAACAGGGCCTACGAGCAGTACTTC
TRBV5-1	.	TRBJ1-2	.	CASGGESIYGYTF	TGCGCCAGCGGGGGGGAAAGCATATATGGCTACACCTTC
TRBV19	.	TRBJ1-2	.	CASNPTPTGSPYYGYTF	TGTGCCAGTAACCCAACTCCCACCGGGAGCCCATACTATGGCTACACCTTC
TRBV7-8	.	TRBJ2-3	.	CASSYPLGPASTDTQYF	TGTGCCAGCAGCTATCCGTTGGGGCCGGCTAGCACAGATACGCAGTATTTT
TRBV5-1	TRBD1	TRBJ1-4	.	CASSWTGEEKLFF	TGCGCCAGCAGCTGGACAGGGGAAGAAAAACTGTTTTTT
TRBV7-3	TRBD2	TRBJ2-2	.	CASSFAGGNTGELFF	TGTGCCAGCAGCTTCGCGGGGGGGAACACCGGGGAGCTGTTTTTT
TRBV7-8	.	TRBJ2-7	.	CASTLDSHSYEQYF	TGTGCCAGCACCCTGGACAGCCATTCCTACGAGCAGTACTTC
TRBV7-9	TRBD2	TRBJ2-3	.	CASSLAVTSGGPDTQYF	TGTGCCAGCAGCTTAGCTGTAACTAGCGGGGGCCCAGATACGCAGTATTTT
TRBV6-2/TRBV6-3	.	TRBJ2-6	.	CASSYGGNGANVLTF	TGTGCCAGCAGTTACGGGGGGAATGGGGCCAACGTCCTGACTTTC
TRBV19	TRBD1	TRBJ1-4	.	CASSTRDQGAPGKLFF	TGTGCCAGTAGTACGAGAGACCAGGGGGCGCCCGGAAAACTGTTTTTT
TRBV9	.	TRBJ2-2	.	CASSVVDTTNTGELFF	TGTGCCAGCAGCGTAGTGGACACTACGAACACCGGGGAGCTGTTTTTT
TRBV28	.	TRBJ1-5	medium-sized	CASSSLDGNRQPQHF	TGTGCCAGCAGTTCCCTCGACGGGAATAGGCAGCCCCAGCATTTT
TRBV10-3	TRBD1	TRBJ1-5	.	CAISESDRGNQPQHF	TGTGCCATCAGTGAGTCCGACAGGGGGAATCAGCCCCAGCATTTT
TRBV6-5	TRBD1	TRBJ2-7	.	CASSYSGQGTYEQYF	TGTGCCAGCAGTTACTCTGGACAGGGTACCTACGAGCAGTACTTC
TRBV10-3	TRBD1	TRBJ1-2	.	CAISDPGTGGDYGYTF	TGTGCCATCAGTGACCCCGGGACAGGGGGCGACTATGGCTACACCTTC
TRBV19	.	TRBJ2-2	once	CASSIDPGTGELFF	TGTGCCAGTAGTATAGATCCCGGCACCGGGGAGCTGTTTTTT
TRBV19	TRBD1	TRBJ1-1	.	CARRTGELAEAFF	TGTGCCAGGCGGACAGGGGAGCTCGCTGAAGCTTTCTTT
TRBV28	.	TRBJ1-4	.	CASSFHRATEKLFF	TGTGCCAGCAGTTTCCACAGGGCGACTGAAAAACTGTTTTTT
TRBV5-1	TRBD2	TRBJ2-5	.	CASSPRTSGVQETQYF	TGCGCCAGCAGCCCCCGGACTAGCGGAGTTCAAGAGACCCAGTACTTC
TRBV9	TRBD1	TRBJ1-1	.	CASSGGQVSGTEAFF	TGTGCCAGCAGCGGGGGACAGGTATCAGGAACTGAAGCTTTCTTT
TRBV6-5	TRBD1	TRBJ1-2	.	CASSYVGQSYGYTF	TGTGCCAGCAGTTACGTGGGACAGAGTTATGGCTACACCTTC
TRBV30	TRBD1	TRBJ1-6	many	CAWSVPGQNSPLHF	TGTGCCTGGAGTGTCCCGGGACAGAATTCACCCCTCCACTTT
TRBV4-3	TRBD1	TRBJ2-1	.	CASSQYRGEQFF	TGCGCCAGCAGCCAGTACAGGGGCGAGCAGTTCTTC
TRBV28	.	TRBJ1-4	.	CASSGDWTPTNEKLFF	TGTGCCAGCAGTGGCGATTGGACACCAACTAATGAAAAACTGTTTTTT
TRBV14	.	TRBJ2-2	.	CASSRARGAGELFF	TGTGCCAGCAGCCGTGCCAGGGGAGCCGGGGAGCTGTTTTTT
TRBV21-1	.	TRBJ2-2	.	CASNRTGSGELFF	TGTGCCAGCAACAGGACAGGGTCCGGGGAGCTGTTTTTT
TRBV19	TRBD1	TRBJ1-2	.	CASRDRISYGYTF	TGTGCCAGTAGGGACAGGATTTCCTATGGCTACACCTTC
TRBV6-2/TRBV6-3	.	TRBJ1-5	.	CASSVLTQPQHF	TGTGCCAGCAGCGTACTAACACAGCCCCAGCATTTT
TRBV6-6	TRBD2	TRBJ2-7	.	CASSRSGTSGNSYEQYF	TGTGCCAGCAGTCGTTCCGGGACTAGCGGGAACTCCTACGAGCAGTACTTC
TRBV6-5	.	TRBJ2-7	.	CASSFGWSYEQYF	TGTGCCAGCAGTTTTGGGTGGAGCTACGAGCAGTACTTC
TRBV3-1/TRBV3-2	TRBD1	TRBJ2-3	.	CASSPTGVTRTDTQYF	TGTGCCAGCAGCCCTACAGGGGTCACCCGCACAGATACGCAGTATTTT
TRBV6-5	TRBD2	TRBJ2-5	.	CAAGTSGMKTQYF	TGTGCCGCCGGGACTAGCGGGATGAAGACCCAGTACTTC
TRBV9	TRBD1	TRBJ1-3	once	CASSVTEGAMGDTIYF	TGTGCCAGCAGCGTAACGGAGGGGGCGATGGGTGACACCATATATTTT
TRBV6-5	TRBD1	TRBJ1-4	.	CASRTGVNEKLFF	TGTGCCAGCCGGACAGGGGTTAATGAAAAACTGTTTTTT
TRBV6-1	TRBD1	TRBJ2-1	.	CASSERQGVLYNEQFF	TGTGCCAGCAGTGAAAGACAGGGGGTTCTCTACAATGAGCAGTTCTTC